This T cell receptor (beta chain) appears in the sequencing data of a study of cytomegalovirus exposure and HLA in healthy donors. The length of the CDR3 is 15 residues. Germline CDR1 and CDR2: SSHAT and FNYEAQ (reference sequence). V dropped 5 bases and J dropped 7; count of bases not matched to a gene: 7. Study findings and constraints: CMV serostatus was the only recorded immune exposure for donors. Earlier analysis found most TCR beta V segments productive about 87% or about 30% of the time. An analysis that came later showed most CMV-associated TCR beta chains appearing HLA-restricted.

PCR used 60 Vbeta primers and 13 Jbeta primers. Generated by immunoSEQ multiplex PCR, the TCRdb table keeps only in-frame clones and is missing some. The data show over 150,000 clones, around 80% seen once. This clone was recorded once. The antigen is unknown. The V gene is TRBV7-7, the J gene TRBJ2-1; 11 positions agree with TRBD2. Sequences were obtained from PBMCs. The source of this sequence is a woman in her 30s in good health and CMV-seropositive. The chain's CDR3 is CASSLRLAGLNEQFF. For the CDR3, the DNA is TGTGCCAGCAGCCTCCGACTAGCGGGATTAAATGAGCAGTTCTTC.